The sequence of this T cell receptor (beta chain) was determined in a study of beta chain features in type 1 diabetes. The sample holds a few counts of this clone. The trim removed 3 bases at V and 4 bases at J, leaving 5 bases unmatched. CDR1 and CDR2 from the germline V gene are KGHSH and LQKENI. This CDR3 has 15 amino acids. The authors reverse transcribed all of the isolated RNA, so sequencing captured expressed TCRB transcripts. Clones were read by immunoSEQ multiplex PCR, and TCRdb kept only the in-frame ones, dropping some. In the table there are 200,000 to 250,000 clones, 9% to 10% of which are singletons.

The clonotype originates from a woman between 18 and 29 years old in good health. Sequenced material: naive CD4+ T cells from blood. The chain links TRBV18 to TRBJ2-3; the match to TRBD1 covers 9 bases. The CDR3 coding sequence is TGTGCCAGCTCACCGGGGACAGGGAACGCAGATACGCAGTATTTT. As protein: CASSPGTGNADTQYF.